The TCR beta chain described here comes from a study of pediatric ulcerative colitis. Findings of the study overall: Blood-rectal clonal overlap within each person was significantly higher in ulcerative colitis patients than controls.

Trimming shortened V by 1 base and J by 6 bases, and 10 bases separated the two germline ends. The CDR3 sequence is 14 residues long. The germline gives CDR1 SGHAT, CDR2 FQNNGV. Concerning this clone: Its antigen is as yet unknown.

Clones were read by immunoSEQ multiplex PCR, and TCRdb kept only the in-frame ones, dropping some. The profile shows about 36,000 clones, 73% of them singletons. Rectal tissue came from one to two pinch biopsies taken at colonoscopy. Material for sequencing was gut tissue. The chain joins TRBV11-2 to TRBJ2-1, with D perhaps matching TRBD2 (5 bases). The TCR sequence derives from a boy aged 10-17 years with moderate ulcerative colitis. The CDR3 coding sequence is TGTGCCAGCAGCTTAGTGGGAGTAGTCAATGAGCAGTTCTTC. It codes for CASSLVGVVNEQFF. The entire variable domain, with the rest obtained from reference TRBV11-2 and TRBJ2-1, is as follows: EAGVAQSPRYKIIEKRQSVAFWCNPISGHATLYWYQQILGQGPKLLIQFQNNGVVDDSQLPKDRFSAERLKGVDSTLKIQPAKLEDSAVYLCASSLVGVVNEQFFGPGTRLTVL.